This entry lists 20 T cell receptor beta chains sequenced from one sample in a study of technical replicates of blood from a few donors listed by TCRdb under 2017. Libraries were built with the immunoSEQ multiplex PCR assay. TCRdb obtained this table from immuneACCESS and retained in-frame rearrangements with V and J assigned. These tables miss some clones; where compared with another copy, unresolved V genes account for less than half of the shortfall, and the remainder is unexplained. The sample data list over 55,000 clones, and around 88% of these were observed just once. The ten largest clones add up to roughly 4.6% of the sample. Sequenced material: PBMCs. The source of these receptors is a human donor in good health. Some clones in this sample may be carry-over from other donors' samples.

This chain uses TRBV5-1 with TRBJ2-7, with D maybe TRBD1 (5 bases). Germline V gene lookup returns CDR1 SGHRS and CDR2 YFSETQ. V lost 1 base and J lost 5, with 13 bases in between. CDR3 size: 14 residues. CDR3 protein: CASSLWQGGNEQYF. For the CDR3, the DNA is TGCGCCAGCAGCTTGTGGCAGGGCGGCAACGAGCAGTACTTC.

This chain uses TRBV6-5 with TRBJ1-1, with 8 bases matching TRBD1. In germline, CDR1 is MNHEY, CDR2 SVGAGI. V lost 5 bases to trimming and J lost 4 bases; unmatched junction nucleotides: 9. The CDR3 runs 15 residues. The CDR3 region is CASSKSITGGTEAFF. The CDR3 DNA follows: TGTGCCAGCAGTAAATCCATCACAGGGGGCACTGAAGCTTTCTTT.

The CDR3 DNA sequence: TGTGCCAGCAGCCTAAGGACAGGGACCTCCAATCAGCCCCAGCATTTT. Translating gives CASSLRTGTSNQPQHF. This chain uses TRBV5-6 with TRBJ1-5, with 8 bases aligning to TRBD1. With 4 bases clipped from V and 3 bases from J, the junction kept 9 bases outside the gene matches. The CDR3 runs to 16 residues. Germline CDR1 SGHDT, CDR2 YYEEEE.

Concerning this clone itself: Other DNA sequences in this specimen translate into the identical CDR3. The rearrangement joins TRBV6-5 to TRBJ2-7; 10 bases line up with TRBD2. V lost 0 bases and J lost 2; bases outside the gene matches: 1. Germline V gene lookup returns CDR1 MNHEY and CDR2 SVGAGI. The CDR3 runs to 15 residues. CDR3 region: CASSYSSGGAYEQYF. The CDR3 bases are TGTGCCAGCAGTTACTCAAGCGGGGGGGCCTACGAGCAGTACTTC.

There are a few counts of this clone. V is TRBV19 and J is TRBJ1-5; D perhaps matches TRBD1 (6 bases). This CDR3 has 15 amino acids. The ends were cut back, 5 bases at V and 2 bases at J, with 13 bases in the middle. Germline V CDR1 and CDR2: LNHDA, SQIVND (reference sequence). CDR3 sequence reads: CASSVTGSGNQPQHF. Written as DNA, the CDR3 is TGTGCCAGTAGTGTCACAGGGAGTGGCAATCAGCCCCAGCATTTT.

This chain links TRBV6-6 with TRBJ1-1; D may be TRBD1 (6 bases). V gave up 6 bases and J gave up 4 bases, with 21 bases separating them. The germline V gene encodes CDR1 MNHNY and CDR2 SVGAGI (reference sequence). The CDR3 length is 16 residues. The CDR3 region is CASSPRSGGLSTEAFF. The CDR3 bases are TGTGCCAGCAGCCCACGGTCGGGGGGCTTGAGCACTGAAGCTTTCTTT.

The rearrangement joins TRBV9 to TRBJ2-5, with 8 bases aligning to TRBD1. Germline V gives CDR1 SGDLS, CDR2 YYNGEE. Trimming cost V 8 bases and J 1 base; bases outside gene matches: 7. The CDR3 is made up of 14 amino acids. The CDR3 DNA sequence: TGTGCCAGTGGACAGGGCCCTACCCAAGAGACCCAGTACTTC. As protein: CASGQGPTQETQYF.

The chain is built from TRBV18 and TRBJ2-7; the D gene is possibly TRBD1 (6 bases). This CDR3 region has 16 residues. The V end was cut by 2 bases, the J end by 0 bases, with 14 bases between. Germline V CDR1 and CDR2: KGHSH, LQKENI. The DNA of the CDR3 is TGTGCCAGCTCACCAAGCAGGGGCAAGAGCTCCTACGAGCAGTACTTC. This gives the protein CASSPSRGKSSYEQYF.

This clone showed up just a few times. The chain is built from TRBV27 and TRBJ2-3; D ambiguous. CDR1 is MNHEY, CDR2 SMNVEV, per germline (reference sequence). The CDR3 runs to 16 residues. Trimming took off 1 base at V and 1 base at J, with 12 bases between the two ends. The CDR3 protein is CASSLWVTSRTDTQYF. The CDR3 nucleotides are TGTGCCAGCAGTTTATGGGTGACTTCTCGCACAGATACGCAGTATTTT.

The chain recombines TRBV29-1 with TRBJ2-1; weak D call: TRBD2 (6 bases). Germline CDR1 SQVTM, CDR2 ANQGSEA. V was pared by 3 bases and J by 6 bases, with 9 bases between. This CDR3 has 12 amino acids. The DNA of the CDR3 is TGCAGCGTTGACGGGGGTTTCAATGAGCAGTTCTTC. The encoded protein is CSVDGGFNEQFF.

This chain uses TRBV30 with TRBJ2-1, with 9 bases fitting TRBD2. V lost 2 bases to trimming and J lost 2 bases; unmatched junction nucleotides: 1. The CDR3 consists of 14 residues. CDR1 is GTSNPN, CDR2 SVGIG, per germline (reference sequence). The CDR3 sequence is CAWSPSGAYNEQFF. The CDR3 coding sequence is TGTGCCTGGAGTCCTAGCGGGGCCTACAATGAGCAGTTCTTC.

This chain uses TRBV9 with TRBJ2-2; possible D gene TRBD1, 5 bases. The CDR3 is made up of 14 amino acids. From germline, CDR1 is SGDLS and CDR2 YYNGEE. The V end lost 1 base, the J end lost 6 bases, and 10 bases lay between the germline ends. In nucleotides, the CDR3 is TGTGCCAGCAGCGTACGTACAGGTTCCGGGGAGCTGTTTTTT. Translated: CASSVRTGSGELFF. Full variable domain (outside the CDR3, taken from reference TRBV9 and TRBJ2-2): DSGVTQTPKHLITATGQRVTLRCSPRSGDLSVYWYQQSLDQGLQFLIQYYNGEERAKGNILERFSAQQFPDLHSELNLSSLELGDSALYFCASSVRTGSGELFFGEGSRLTVL.

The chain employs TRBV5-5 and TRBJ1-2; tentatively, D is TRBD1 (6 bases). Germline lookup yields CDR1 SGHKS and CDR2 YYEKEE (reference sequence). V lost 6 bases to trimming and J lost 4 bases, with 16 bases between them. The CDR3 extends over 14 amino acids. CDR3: CASTHRVSPYGYTF. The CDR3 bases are TGTGCCAGCACCCACAGGGTCAGTCCCTATGGCTACACCTTC.

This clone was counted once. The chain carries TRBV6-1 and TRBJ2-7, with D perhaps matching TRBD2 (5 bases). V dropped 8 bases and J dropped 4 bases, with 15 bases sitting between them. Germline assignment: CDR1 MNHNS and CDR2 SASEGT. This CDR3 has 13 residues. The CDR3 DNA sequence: TGTGCCAGCGACCTCGAGGGCAGTTACGAGCAGTACTTC. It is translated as CASDLEGSYEQYF.

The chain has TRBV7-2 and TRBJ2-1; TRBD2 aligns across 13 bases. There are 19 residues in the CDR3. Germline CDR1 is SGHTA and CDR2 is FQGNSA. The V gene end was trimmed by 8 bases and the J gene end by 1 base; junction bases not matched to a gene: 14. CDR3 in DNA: TGTGCCAGCCGACGACTAGCGGGGGGCCTTCTAGGTTCCTACAATGAGCAGTTCTTC. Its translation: CASRRLAGGLLGSYNEQFF.

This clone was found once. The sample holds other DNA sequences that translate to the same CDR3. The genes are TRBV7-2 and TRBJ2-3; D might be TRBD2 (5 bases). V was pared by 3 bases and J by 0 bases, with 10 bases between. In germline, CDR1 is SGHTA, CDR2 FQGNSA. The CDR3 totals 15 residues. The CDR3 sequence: CASSLVGGSTDTQYF. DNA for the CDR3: TGTGCCAGCAGCTTGGTAGGAGGTAGCACAGATACGCAGTATTTT. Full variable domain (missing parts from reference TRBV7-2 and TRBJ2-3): GAGVSQSPSNKVTEKGKDVELRCDPISGHTALYWYRQSLGQGLEFLIYFQGNSAPDKSGLPSDRFSAERTGGSVSTLTIQRTQQEDSAVYLCASSLVGGSTDTQYFGPGTRLTVL.

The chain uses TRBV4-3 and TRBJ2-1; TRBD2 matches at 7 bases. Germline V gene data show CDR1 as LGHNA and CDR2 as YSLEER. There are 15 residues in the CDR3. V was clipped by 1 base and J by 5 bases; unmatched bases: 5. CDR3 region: CASSQGASGHNEQFF. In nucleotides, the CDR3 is TGCGCCAGCAGCCAAGGCGCTAGCGGACACAATGAGCAGTTCTTC.

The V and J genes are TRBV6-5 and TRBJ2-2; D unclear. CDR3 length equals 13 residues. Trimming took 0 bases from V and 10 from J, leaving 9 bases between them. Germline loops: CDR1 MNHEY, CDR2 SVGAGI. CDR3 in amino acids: CASSYSSHQELFF. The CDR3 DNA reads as TGTGCCAGCAGTTACTCGAGTCACCAGGAGCTGTTTTTT.

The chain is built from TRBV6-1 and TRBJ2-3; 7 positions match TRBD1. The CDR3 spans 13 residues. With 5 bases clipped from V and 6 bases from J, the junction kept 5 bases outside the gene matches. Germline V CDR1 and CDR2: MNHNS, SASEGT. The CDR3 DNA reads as TGTGCCAGCAGTACGGGACAGACCGATACGCAGTATTTT. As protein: CASSTGQTDTQYF.

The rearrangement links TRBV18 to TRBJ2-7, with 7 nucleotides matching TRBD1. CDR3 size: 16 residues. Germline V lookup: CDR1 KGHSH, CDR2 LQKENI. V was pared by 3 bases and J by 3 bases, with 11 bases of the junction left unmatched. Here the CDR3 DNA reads TGTGCCAGCTCACCTAACCGGCCGGGACAGAACTACGAGCAGTACTTC. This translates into CASSPNRPGQNYEQYF.